Listed below are T cell receptor beta chains from one sample, sequenced in a study of blood T cell repertoires in COVID-19. TCRdb keeps only in-frame clones here, not all; method: immunoSEQ multiplex PCR. The table records approximately 170,000 clones, about 85% of them present only once. The sequencing sample was made of peripheral blood. The receptors here all came from a woman at least 80 years old in a cohort sampled during active or convalescent COVID-19. The CDR3 runs from the conserved cysteine through the conserved F or W. Each record gives: D gene, V gene, clone size, J gene, CDR3 length, CDR3 protein, CDR3 DNA. A D gene is named only where the DNA matches it firmly. Clone size appears in some rows only: once, few, many, or a class for an expanded clone.

>NA|TRBV6-5|NA|TRBJ2-1|15
CASSLYGTKRNEQFF
TGTGCCAGCAGTCTTTACGGGACAAAGAGGAATGAGCAGTTCTTC
>NA|TRBV10-3|NA|TRBJ1-6|15
CAVSRESSYNSPLHF
TGTGCCGTGTCCAGGGAAAGCTCCTATAATTCACCCCTCCACTTT
>NA|TRBV11-3|NA|TRBJ1-1|11
CASSKTGEAFF
TGTGCCAGCAGTAAAACAGGGGAAGCTTTCTTT
>NA|TRBV6-5|once|TRBJ1-2|14
CASSPDNSGYGYTF
TGTGCCAGCAGTCCTGATAACTCAGGCTATGGCTACACCTTC
>TRBD1|TRBV7-2|NA|TRBJ1-1|13
CASSLPGGYGAFF
TGTGCCAGCAGCTTACCAGGGGGCTATGGGGCTTTCTTT
>NA|TRBV6-2/TRBV6-3|NA|TRBJ1-5|16
CASSYSGGVGNQPQHF
TGTGCCAGCAGTTACTCAGGGGGAGTCGGCAATCAGCCCCAGCATTTT
>TRBD1|TRBV29-1|NA|TRBJ2-1|11
CSGDRVNEQFF
TGCAGCGGTGACAGGGTCAATGAGCAGTTCTTC
>TRBD1|TRBV19|NA|TRBJ1-1|14
CASSIDRGGPEAFF
TGTGCCAGTAGTATAGATCGAGGGGGCCCTGAAGCTTTCTTT
>TRBD2|TRBV4-1|NA|TRBJ2-1|19
CASSQGTSGREIRYNEQFF
TGCGCCAGCAGCCAAGGGACTAGCGGGAGGGAAATAAGATACAATGAGCAGTTCTTC
>NA|TRBV19|NA|TRBJ1-3|16
CASRAQGMVTGNTIYF
TGTGCCAGTCGGGCGCAGGGTATGGTTACTGGAAACACCATATATTTT
>NA|TRBV6-5|NA|TRBJ1-5|15
CASSYGRQANQPQHF
TGTGCCAGCAGTTACGGACGACAGGCCAATCAGCCCCAGCATTTT
>TRBD2|TRBV11-3|NA|TRBJ2-3|13
CASSSTSGDTQYF
TGTGCCAGCAGCTCGACTAGCGGAGATACGCAGTATTTT
>NA|TRBV19|NA|TRBJ1-6|16
CASSIQSGSYNSPLHF
TGTGCCAGTAGTATCCAATCCGGCTCCTATAATTCACCCCTCCACTTT
>TRBD1|TRBV6-2/TRBV6-3|NA|TRBJ1-5|14
CASSPQGSNQPQHF
TGTGCCAGCAGTCCACAGGGGAGCAATCAGCCCCAGCATTTT
>NA|TRBV18|NA|TRBJ2-7|13
CASSPAQVYEQYF
TGTGCCAGCTCACCAGCGCAGGTCTACGAGCAGTACTTC
>TRBD1|TRBV3-1/TRBV3-2|NA|TRBJ1-3|16
CASSQGDRGPGNTIYF
TGTGCCAGCAGCCAAGGGGACAGGGGGCCTGGAAACACCATATATTTT
>NA|TRBV7-2|NA|TRBJ1-6|14
CASSLGSRNSPLHF
TGTGCCAGCAGCTTAGGGTCGCGTAATTCACCCCTCCACTTT
>TRBD2|TRBV28|NA|TRBJ2-7|15
CASRTSGPSSYEQYF
TGTGCCAGCAGAACTAGCGGGCCGAGCTCCTACGAGCAGTACTTC
>TRBD1|TRBV7-9|NA|TRBJ1-4|16
CASSLPKGQVQEKLFF
TGTGCCAGCAGCTTACCTAAGGGACAGGTACAAGAAAAACTGTTTTTT
>TRBD1|TRBV10-3|NA|TRBJ1-5|15
CATSAGGNSNQPQHF
TGTGCCACCTCGGCAGGGGGGAATAGCAATCAGCCCCAGCATTTT
>NA|TRBV28|NA|TRBJ2-7|15
CASRPSGGPTYEQYF
TGTGCCAGCAGGCCCTCGGGGGGCCCGACCTACGAGCAGTACTTC
>TRBD1|TRBV18|NA|TRBJ1-1|15
CASSPTGGRDTEAFF
TGTGCCAGCTCACCCACAGGGGGCAGGGACACTGAAGCTTTCTTT
>TRBD1|TRBV6-5|NA|TRBJ2-2|14
CASSFYRGAGELFF
TGTGCCAGCAGTTTTTACAGGGGGGCCGGGGAGCTGTTTTTT
>NA|TRBV27|few|TRBJ1-6|19
CASSPRFRGSITYNSPLHF
TGTGCCAGCAGTCCCCGGTTTAGGGGGAGTATAACGTATAATTCACCCCTCCACTTT
>NA|TRBV2|NA|TRBJ2-3|14
CASSVRLSTDTQYF
TGTGCCAGCAGTGTCAGGCTTAGCACAGATACGCAGTATTTT
>NA|TRBV2|NA|TRBJ1-5|15
CASTLESSSNQPQHF
TGTGCCAGCACGTTAGAAAGTAGTAGCAATCAGCCCCAGCATTTT
>NA|TRBV18|NA|TRBJ2-1|15
CASSPLQATYNEQFF
TGTGCCAGCTCACCACTACAGGCTACCTACAATGAGCAGTTCTTC
>NA|TRBV5-5|NA|TRBJ1-1|14
CASTIQMGDTEAFF
TGTGCCAGCACCATACAGATGGGCGACACTGAAGCTTTCTTT
>NA|TRBV7-2|once|TRBJ2-2|15
CASSLPVAGTGELFF
TGTGCCAGCAGCTTACCCGTCGCGGGCACCGGGGAGCTGTTTTTT
>NA|TRBV20-1|NA|TRBJ1-2|11
CSATDRGGYTF
TGCAGTGCTACGGACCGGGGGGGCTACACCTTC
>TRBD1|TRBV5-6|NA|TRBJ2-1|13
CASSWDRGNEQFF
TGTGCCAGCAGCTGGGACAGGGGGAATGAGCAGTTCTTC
>NA|TRBV28|NA|TRBJ1-5|16
CASRRLRGVVNQPQHF
TGTGCCAGCAGACGCCTCCGCGGGGTGGTCAACCAGCCCCAGCATTTT
>NA|TRBV6-5|NA|TRBJ1-3|15
CASSNRDHAGNTIYF
TGTGCCAGCAGTAACAGGGATCACGCTGGAAACACCATATATTTT
>NA|TRBV12-3/TRBV12-4|NA|TRBJ1-2|12
CASSFREMSYTF
TGTGCCAGCAGTTTTAGGGAGATGAGCTACACCTTC
>NA|TRBV12-3/TRBV12-4|NA|TRBJ1-1|13
CASSPRVNTEAFF
TGTGCCAGCAGCCCTCGGGTGAACACTGAAGCTTTCTTT
>NA|TRBV6-4|NA|TRBJ1-1|15
CASSNSGQMNTEAFF
TGTGCCAGCAGCAATTCAGGACAGATGAACACTGAAGCTTTCTTT
>TRBD1|TRBV10-3|NA|TRBJ1-1|15
CAISSRTGAFTEAFF
TGTGCCATCAGTTCCCGGACAGGGGCCTTCACTGAAGCTTTCTTT
>TRBD2|TRBV25-1|once|TRBJ2-5|15
CASSDSVAGVETQYF
TGTGCCAGCAGTGATAGTGTAGCGGGGGTAGAGACCCAGTACTTC
>TRBD1|TRBV5-1|NA|TRBJ1-1|12
CASSPGQREAFF
TGCGCCAGCAGCCCGGGACAGAGAGAAGCTTTCTTT
>TRBD1|TRBV24-1|NA|TRBJ1-1|13
CATTGTGKTEAFF
TGTGCCACCACCGGGACAGGGAAGACTGAAGCTTTCTTT
>TRBD1|TRBV6-5|NA|TRBJ2-2|13
CASGTVNTGELFF
TGTGCCAGCGGGACAGTTAACACCGGGGAGCTGTTTTTT
>TRBD2|TRBV5-4|NA|TRBJ2-1|15
CASSASGGDYNEQFF
TGTGCCAGCAGCGCTAGCGGGGGGGATTACAATGAGCAGTTCTTC
>NA|TRBV5-5|NA|TRBJ1-1|14
CASSLPGTNTEAFF
TGTGCCAGCAGCTTGCCGGGTACAAACACTGAAGCTTTCTTT
>NA|TRBV5-5|few|TRBJ1-1|11
CASRVSGKAFF
TGTGCCAGCAGAGTCTCAGGAAAAGCTTTCTTT
>NA|TRBV19|NA|TRBJ1-6|14
CASSIDRGNSPLHF
TGTGCCAGTAGTATAGATCGAGGCAATTCACCCCTCCACTTT
>NA|TRBV10-3|NA|TRBJ1-5|14
CAISDQAGNQPQHF
TGTGCCATCAGTGATCAAGCAGGGAATCAGCCCCAGCATTTT
>TRBD1|TRBV5-5|NA|TRBJ1-4|14
CASSMGQSNEKLFF
TGTGCCAGCAGTATGGGACAGTCAAATGAAAAACTGTTTTTT
>TRBD1|TRBV27|NA|TRBJ1-2|13
CASSPQTGAGYTF
TGTGCCAGCAGTCCACAGACAGGGGCTGGCTACACCTTC
>TRBD2|TRBV6-2/TRBV6-3|NA|TRBJ2-2|20
CASSYFPWGSGRANTGELFF
TGTGCCAGCAGTTACTTCCCCTGGGGTAGCGGGAGAGCGAACACCGGGGAGCTGTTTTTT
>TRBD2|TRBV10-1|few|TRBJ2-1|16
CASSESERGSYNEQFF
TGCGCCAGCAGTGAGTCCGAGCGGGGCTCCTACAATGAGCAGTTCTTC
>NA|TRBV5-6|NA|TRBJ2-5|15
CASSLRRVWRETQYF
TGTGCCAGCAGCTTGCGCAGGGTTTGGAGAGAGACCCAGTACTTC
>NA|TRBV27|NA|TRBJ1-6|15
CASSLNSNANSPLHF
TGTGCCAGCAGTTTAAACTCTAACGCGAATTCACCCCTCCACTTT